This T cell receptor (beta chain) appears in the sequencing data of a study of T cells in narcolepsy. Across the whole study: Donors had narcolepsy type 1 or type 2, or were healthy controls.

This clone was seen a single time. Its antigen is still unknown. The V end was cut by 4 bases, the J end by 7 bases, with 13 bases between. The CDR3 length is 14 residues. The germline CDR1 and CDR2 sequences are SNHLY and FYNNEI. Findings of the study overall: Autoreactive HCRT-specific and TRIB2-specific clonotypes were marked in same-patient CSF-versus-blood CD4+ comparisons.

Profiling relied on immunoSEQ multiplex PCR, and the TCRdb table lists in-frame clones only, not all of them. The table records approximately 35,000 clones, about nine tenths of them present only once. V and J are TRBV2 and TRBJ1-4; a weak D match, TRBD1 (5 bases). The sample consisted of CD45RA- memory CD4+ T cells from PBMCs. This clonotype was sampled from a human donor with narcolepsy. The chain's CDR3 is CASSAKGLSEKLFF. The CDR3 nucleotides read TGTGCCAGCAGTGCAAAGGGACTATCTGAAAAACTGTTTTTT.